These 17 T cell receptor beta chains came from one sample sequenced in a study of cytomegalovirus exposure and HLA in healthy donors. PCR primers comprised 60 Vbeta and 13 Jbeta primers. Using immunoSEQ multiplex PCR, the repertoire was profiled, and TCRdb retains in-frame clones only, with some absent. The table shows 200,000 or so clones, with roughly 80% occurring only once. Sequenced sample: PBMCs. Every receptor here comes from a girl aged 2 to 9 in good health and CMV-seronegative.

The chain combines TRBV13 with TRBJ2-7; D gene ambiguous. The V gene's germline CDR1 is PRHDT and CDR2 FYEKMQ (reference sequence). The CDR3 is 15 amino acids. The V gene lost 5 bases and the J gene lost 2 bases, with 16 bases spanning the gap. In nucleotides, the CDR3 is TGTGCCAGCAGCCGGATGTCCAGGCTTACCTACGAGCAGTACTTC. Amino acid sequence: CASSRMSRLTYEQYF.

V usage is TRBV19 and J usage is TRBJ1-3; no clear D gene. The V gene's germline CDR1 is LNHDA and CDR2 SQIVND (reference sequence). The V end was cut by 6 bases, the J end by 4 bases, with 10 bases between. This CDR3 region has 13 residues. CDR3 sequence (DNA): TGTGCCAGTAGGCCGGGAGCAGGAAACACCATATATTTT. Protein sequence: CASRPGAGNTIYF.

The V call is TRBV2, the J call TRBJ1-1, with 9 bases fitting TRBD1. The CDR3 length is 13 residues. J lost 9 bases, V lost 5 bases, and 7 bases had no gene match. CDR1 and CDR2 from the germline V gene are SNHLY and FYNNEI. CDR3 in amino acids: CASSYTGTGKAFF. The CDR3 DNA sequence: TGTGCCAGCAGTTACACCGGGACAGGGAAAGCTTTCTTT.

The sample holds a few counts of this clone. The chain joins TRBV2 to TRBJ2-3; D is unresolved. CDR1 and CDR2 from the germline V gene are SNHLY and FYNNEI. The CDR3 loop spans 13 amino acids. V was cut by 6 bases and J by 1 base, with 8 bases left in between. The CDR3 region is CASSNSGTDTQYF. CDR3 sequence (DNA): TGTGCCAGCAGCAACTCGGGCACAGATACGCAGTATTTT.

The CDR3 region has the DNA TGTGCCACCAATGACAGGGAACGGTCACCCCTCCACTTT. It is translated as CATNDRERSPLHF. The chain couples TRBV19 to TRBJ1-6; the match to TRBD1 covers 7 bases. Germline CDR1 reads LNHDA; CDR2 reads SQIVND (reference sequence). This CDR3 spans 13 amino acids. Trimming cost V 10 bases and J 10 bases; bases outside gene matches: 10. Filled out from reference TRBV19 and TRBJ1-6, the complete variable domain reads DGGITQSPKYLFRKEGQNVTLSCEQNLNHDAMYWYRQDPGQGLRLIYYSQIVNDFQKGDIAEGYSVSREKKESFPLTVTSAQKNPTAFYLCATNDRERSPLHFGNGTRLTVT.

This rearrangement joins TRBV1 to TRBJ1-1. TRBV1 is given as a pseudogene. The CDR3 length is 17 residues. This CDR3 reads CTSSQETGKEGNTEAFF. The CDR3 nucleotides read TGCACCAGCAGCCAAGAGACGGGCAAGGAGGGGAACACTGAAGCTTTCTTT.

The chain joins TRBV10-3 to TRBJ2-3; TRBD2 aligns across 8 bases. Trimming at V came to 0 bases and at J to 7 bases, leaving 3 bases not matched to a gene. This CDR3 is built from 14 residues. Germline-derived CDR1 and CDR2 are ENHRY and SYGVKD. The CDR3 loop reads CAISESPGGNTQYF. The CDR3 DNA reads TGTGCCATCAGTGAGTCCCCGGGGGGGAATACGCAGTATTTT.

In this sample, this clone turned up a few times. J is TRBJ2-2 and V is TRBV25-1; 12 bases are a match to TRBD2. Germline CDR1 reads MGHDK; CDR2 reads SYGVNS. The CDR3 loop spans 17 amino acids. The ends lost 6 bases at V and 6 bases at J; junction bases unmatched: 11. CDR3 nucleotide sequence: TGTGCCAGCAGCTGGTCGACTAGCGGGGGATCGGCCGGGGAGCTGTTTTTT. It codes for CASSWSTSGGSAGELFF.

V is TRBV30 and J is TRBJ2-1, with 10 bases aligning to TRBD2. CDR1 GTSNPN and CDR2 SVGIG come from the germline V gene (reference sequence). CDR3 length equals 15 residues. The J segment lost 4 bases and the V segment lost 6 bases, leaving 9 bases of the junction unmatched. CDR3 residues: CACSSSGRRYNEQFF. CDR3 nucleotide sequence: TGTGCCTGTTCCTCTAGCGGGAGAAGGTACAATGAGCAGTTCTTC. The full variable domain, with the rest looked up from reference TRBV30 and TRBJ2-1, is SQTIHQWPATLVQPVGSPLSLECTVEGTSNPNLYWYRQAAGRGLQLLFYSVGIGQISSEVPQNLSASRPQDRQFILSSKKLLLSDSGFYLCACSSSGRRYNEQFFGPGTRLTVL.

The chain uses TRBV5-4 and TRBJ2-2, with 9 nucleotides matching TRBD2. The CDR3 runs to 17 residues. In germline, CDR1 is SGHNT, CDR2 YYREEE (reference sequence). Trimming cost V 4 bases and J 4 bases; bases outside gene matches: 11. CDR3 region: CASSPGGAGGATGELFF. CDR3 bases: TGTGCCAGCAGCCCTGGGGGGGCGGGAGGGGCCACCGGGGAGCTGTTTTTT.

The chain recombines TRBV11-2 with TRBJ1-5, with a possible D match to TRBD1 (5 bases). The ends were cut back, 5 bases at V and 4 bases at J, with 12 bases in the middle. This CDR3 spans 14 amino acids. CDR1 SGHAT and CDR2 FQNNGV come from the germline V gene. CDR3 in DNA: TGTGCCAGCAGCCGGCCTGGGGCGAATCAGCCCCAGCATTTT. The encoded protein is CASSRPGANQPQHF.

The chain has TRBV6-5 and TRBJ2-7; D might be TRBD1 (5 bases). Germline loops: CDR1 MNHEY, CDR2 SVGAGI. CDR3 length: 12 residues. Trimming pared 6 bases from V and 2 bases from J, leaving 8 bases between. CDR3 amino acids: CASSDSTYEQYF. In DNA, the CDR3 is TGTGCCAGCAGCGACAGTACCTACGAGCAGTACTTC.

This clone turned up a few times. The chain links TRBV5-4 to TRBJ2-5; D perhaps matches TRBD2 (5 bases). The CDR3 loop spans 14 amino acids. CDR1 is SGHNT, CDR2 YYREEE, per germline (reference sequence). The ends were cut back, 5 bases at V and 1 base at J, with 12 bases in the middle. In nucleotides, the CDR3 is TGTGCCAGCAGGATGAGGGTAACCCAAGAGACCCAGTACTTC. Residues: CASRMRVTQETQYF. Full variable domain (outside the CDR3, taken from reference TRBV5-4 and TRBJ2-5): ETGVTQSPTHLIKTRGQQVTLRCSSQSGHNTVSWYQQALGQGPQFIFQYYREEENGRGNFPPRFSGLQFPNYSSELNVNALELDDSALYLCASRMRVTQETQYFGPGTRLLVL.

This clone was picked up one time. V gene TRBV25-1 combines with J gene TRBJ1-1, with 8 bases identical to TRBD1. Germline CDR1 and CDR2: MGHDK and SYGVNS. CDR3 size: 13 residues. Losses at the gene ends were 7 bases for V and 8 bases for J; bases not matched to a gene: 9. The CDR3, as DNA: TGTGCCAGCATCTCTCGGGACAGGTGGGAAGCTTTCTTT. Translated, it gives CASISRDRWEAFF.

The rearrangement links TRBV5-4 to TRBJ2-5; 9 bases are a match to TRBD1. The length of the CDR3 is 17 residues. The V segment lost 0 bases and the J segment 4 bases; nucleotides outside the gene matches: 10. Germline V gene sequence: CDR1 SGHNT, CDR2 YYREEE (reference sequence). CDR3 coding DNA: TGTGCCAGCAGCTTGGGGGGACAGGGAACGCCCACAGAGACCCAGTACTTC. Its protein is CASSLGGQGTPTETQYF.

This clone was seen a few times. The chain couples TRBV9 to TRBJ1-1, with TRBD1 identical over 7 bases. The length of the CDR3 is 13 residues. V dropped 0 bases and J dropped 5; count of bases not matched to a gene: 1. The V gene's germline CDR1 is SGDLS and CDR2 YYNGEE. The CDR3 nucleotides read TGTGCCAGCAGCGTAGGCAGGGGGACTGAAGCTTTCTTT. Its protein product is CASSVGRGTEAFF.

This chain links TRBV5-1 with TRBJ1-1; tentative D call: TRBD1 (5 bases). The germline CDR1 and CDR2 sequences are SGHRS and YFSETQ. The CDR3 is made up of 14 amino acids. Trimming removed 3 bases from V and 4 bases from J, with 13 bases in between. The CDR3 region has the DNA TGCGCCAGCAGCTGGACCCAGGGTACCACTGAAGCTTTCTTT. This codes for CASSWTQGTTEAFF.